These 5 T cell receptor beta chains were sequenced from one sample in a study of CD8+CD57+ T cells in acquired aplastic anemia. Patients included in sequencing had previously demonstrated CD8+CD57+ cell expansion by flow cytometry. Genomic DNA templated the TCR beta VDJ and CDR3 profiling. TCRdb called the reads again in MiXCR, with one record for every CDR3 protein. Of approximately 57,000 distinct CDR3 sequences listed, around 57% are singletons. Sequencing was carried out using sorted CD4+, CD8+, or CD8+CD57+ T cells (not recorded which) from PBMCs. The source is a human donor with aplastic anemia.

This clonotype was detected once. The chain has TRBV6-2 or TRBV6-3 and TRBJ2-7, with D hard to call. The CDR3 loop spans 14 amino acids. CDR1 MNHEY and CDR2 SVGEGT come from the germline V gene. Between the trimmed V and J ends, which lost 5 bases and 3 bases, there was a span of 14 bases. DNA of the CDR3: TGTGCCAGCAGTCCTACCTGGAAAAGCTACGAGCAGTACTTC. It encodes CASSPTWKSYEQYF.

The V and J genes are TRBV7-9 and TRBJ1-2; a weak D match, TRBD1 (5 bases). V was cut by 5 bases and J by 3 bases, with 10 bases left in between. The CDR3 is 13 residues long. CDR1 is SEHNR and CDR2 is FQNEAQ in the germline V gene (reference sequence). The CDR3 nucleotides read TGTGCCAGCAGCGAGCGACAGTACTATGGCTACACCTTC. This translates into CASSERQYYGYTF.

This chain uses TRBV7-3 with TRBJ1-1; D perhaps matches TRBD1 (5 bases). Trimming removed 3 bases from V and 5 bases from J, with 16 bases in between. CDR1 and CDR2 (germline): SGHTA, FQGTGA. The CDR3 spans 15 residues. The CDR3 here is CASSFGSGIGTEAFF. The CDR3 DNA reads TGTGCCAGCAGCTTCGGTTCAGGGATTGGGACTGAAGCTTTCTTT.

This clonotype was observed a single time. This rearrangement joins TRBV15 to TRBJ2-7, with unresolved D. This CDR3 has 14 amino acids. V dropped 6 bases and J dropped 2 bases, with 14 bases sitting between them. In germline, CDR1 is LNHNV, CDR2 YYDKDF (reference sequence). The CDR3 is CATSRSAHTYEQYF. CDR3 nucleotides: TGTGCCACCAGTCGGTCGGCTCATACCTACGAGCAGTACTTC.

This clonotype was picked up many times. The chain couples TRBV5-6 to TRBJ1-1; the D is unclear. V dropped 4 bases and J dropped 4 bases, with 11 bases sitting between them. The germline CDR1 and CDR2 sequences are SGHDT and YYEEEE. This CDR3 spans 13 amino acids. The CDR3 DNA reads as TGTGCCAGCAGCCACTGGAGCGGCACTGAAGCTTTCTTT. It specifies CASSHWSGTEAFF.